The clone carrying this T cell receptor beta chain was counted between two and nine times. Germline CDR1 LGHDT, CDR2 YNNKEL (reference sequence). The V segment lost 7 bases and the J segment 4 bases; nucleotides outside the gene matches: 8. The CDR3 has 14 amino acids. MiXCR, applied by TCRdb to the RT-PCR reads, yields one record per CDR3 protein. The sample has hundreds of thousands of distinct CDR3 sequences; around 14% are singletons. The TCR was taken from a female donor in good health, serving as a healthy control. The chain employs TRBV3-1 and TRBJ1-1, with 8 bases that match TRBD1. The material sequenced was memory CD4+ T cells from blood. The CDR3 nucleotides are TGTGCCAGCAACGATCGGACAGGGTTCACTGAAGCTTTCTTT. The encoded protein is CASNDRTGFTEAFF.